This record covers a single TCR beta chain. The target antigen is unknown. CDR1 and CDR2 from the germline V gene are LNHDA and SQIVND (reference sequence). The CDR3 covers 12 residues. The V end was cut by 8 bases, the J end by 2 bases, with 10 bases between. Only in-frame clones appear in the TCRdb table, and some are missing; sequencing was by immunoSEQ multiplex PCR. The table shows roughly 110,000 clones, with 89% occurring only once. The data derive from a study of T cell responses to AZD1222 COVID-19 vaccine. Study details: The study pooled second doses at about 4 or about 12 weeks. Findings and caveats of the study: The sample set comprised mostly white British donors with more females, and clonal diversity was possibly underestimated. Targets within unmutated variant regions were reportedly found for nearly half of spike-specific TCRs.

V gene TRBV19 combines with J gene TRBJ2-7; possibly TRBD1 for D (6 bases). This clonotype originated in an adult in good health. The sequencing used peripheral blood, collected on day 0 of AZD1222 vaccination. The CDR3 sequence: CASGGSTYEQYF. The CDR3 DNA follows: TGTGCCAGTGGGGGCAGTACCTACGAGCAGTACTTC.